These 29 T cell receptor beta chains originate from one sample sequenced in a study of T cell repertoires in cytomegalovirus infection. TCRdb reanalysed the reads using MiXCR and keeps one entry per CDR3 protein. Seen here are 550,000 to 700,000 distinct CDR3 sequences, roughly 42% observed once, and the top ten hold about 48%. These receptors' targets are unknown. The material was cultured PBMCs, obtained from culture after CMV antigen stimulation. The receptors were sampled from a human donor in good health (CMV status not recorded). Some clones in this sample may be carry-over from other donors' samples.

The genes are TRBV12-3 or TRBV12-4 and TRBJ2-2; no reliable D call. V was pared by 5 bases and J by 2 bases, with 18 bases between. The CDR3 sequence is 17 residues long. CDR3 loop: CASSHRDRYLNTGELFF. CDR3 sequence (DNA): TGTGCCAGCAGTCACAGAGACCGATATCTAAACACCGGGGAGCTGTTTTTT.

This clonotype was observed a handful of times. The chain recombines TRBV6-1 with TRBJ2-5; 7 bases align to TRBD1. CDR1 is MNHNS, CDR2 SASEGT, per germline. After removal of 6 bases from V and 1 base from J, the junction contained 5 bases not matched to a gene. The CDR3 is 14 residues long. The CDR3 spells CASSAGTAQETQYF. CDR3 sequence (DNA): TGTGCCAGCAGCGCCGGGACAGCCCAAGAGACCCAGTACTTC.

The table lists this clonotype with many counts. The chain combines TRBV7-2 with TRBJ2-2, with 8 bases lining up with TRBD1. Germline-derived CDR1 and CDR2 are SGHTA and FQGNSA. Trimming cost V 0 bases and J 2 bases; bases outside gene matches: 8. The CDR3 is 18 amino acids. The CDR3 DNA follows: TGTGCCAGCAGCTTAGCGCGGGGACAGGCCTCCAACACCGGGGAGCTGTTTTTT. Translating gives CASSLARGQASNTGELFF.

The chain combines TRBV12-3 or TRBV12-4 with TRBJ1-4; no definite D call. This CDR3 spans 14 amino acids. V gave up 5 bases and J gave up 0 bases, with 7 bases separating them. The CDR3 reads CASSDGATNEKLFF. CDR3 coding DNA: TGTGCCAGCAGTGACGGTGCAACTAATGAAAAACTGTTTTTT.

This clonotype was detected only once. The J gene is TRBJ1-6, the V gene TRBV25-1; TRBD1 agrees at 7 bases. The CDR3 length is 14 residues. The germline CDR1 and CDR2 sequences are MGHDK and SYGVNS. The trim removed 5 bases at V and 9 bases at J, leaving 7 bases unmatched. CDR3 nucleotide sequence: TGTGCCAGCAGTTACACAGGGGCTGGTTCACCCCTCCACTTT. Translating gives CASSYTGAGSPLHF. Supplemented by reference TRBV25-1 and TRBJ1-6, the full variable domain reads EADIYQTPRYLVIGTGKKITLECSQTMGHDKMYWYQQDPGMELHLIHYSYGVNSTEKGDLSSESTVSRIRTEHFPLTLESARPSHTSQYLCASSYTGAGSPLHFGNGTRLTVT.

The chain couples TRBV7-8 to TRBJ2-2; no firm D call. The V gene's germline CDR1 is SGHVS and CDR2 FQNEAQ. CDR3 length equals 18 residues. Between the trimmed V and J ends, which lost 2 bases and 4 bases, there was a span of 20 bases. CDR3 DNA: TGTGCCAGCAGCTTACGGCTCGAAAGGGTCGAGGCCACCGGGGAGCTGTTTTTT. This encodes CASSLRLERVEATGELFF.

The chain links TRBV7-2 to TRBJ2-3; TRBD1 matches at 9 bases. There are 14 residues in the CDR3. Losses at the gene ends were 5 bases for V and 2 bases for J; bases not matched to a gene: 2. CDR1 and CDR2 from the germline V gene are SGHTA and FQGNSA. The DNA for the CDR3 is TGTGCCAGCAGCGCACAGGGGGCCACAGATACGCAGTATTTT. Protein sequence: CASSAQGATDTQYF.

This clonotype appeared a few times. J is TRBJ1-1 and V is TRBV6-2 or TRBV6-3, with no clear D. The CDR3 is made up of 14 amino acids. V dropped 5 bases and J dropped 1 base, with 11 bases sitting between them. CDR1 is MNHEY and CDR2 is SVGEGT in the germline V gene. This chain's CDR3 is CASSVRRQNTEAFF. The CDR3 region has the DNA TGTGCCAGCAGTGTACGACGGCAGAACACTGAAGCTTTCTTT.

The table lists this clonotype with a few counts. The CDR3 DNA reads TGTGCCAGCAGCCAAGATCTATGGGGGGTCGAGACCTACGAGCAGTACTTC. It codes for CASSQDLWGVETYEQYF. The chain links TRBV14 to TRBJ2-7; weak D call: TRBD2 (6 bases). Between the trimmed V and J ends, which lost 0 bases and 2 bases, there was a span of 17 bases. Per germline, CDR1 SGHDN and CDR2 FVKESK. The CDR3 is made up of 17 amino acids.

This clonotype has only a few counts. The genes are TRBV12-3 or TRBV12-4 and TRBJ1-1; TRBD1 matches 7 bases. CDR3 length: 14 residues. J gave up 1 base and V 3 bases, and 2 bases lay outside the gene matches. The CDR3 DNA is TGTGCCAGCAGTTTTGAGGGGGCGAACACTGAAGCTTTCTTT. Residues: CASSFEGANTEAFF.

The chain uses TRBV5-6 and TRBJ2-7; D might be TRBD1 (6 bases). Trimming took off 3 bases at V and 7 bases at J, with 20 bases between the two ends. The CDR3 length is 15 residues. Per germline, CDR1 SGHDT and CDR2 YYEEEE. CDR3: CASSYIGTPEREQYF. CDR3 nucleotide sequence: TGTGCCAGCAGCTACATTGGGACACCCGAGCGAGAGCAGTACTTC.

The CDR3 DNA is TGTGCCAGCCTTACCTACCCCGGAAGGGCCAACGTCCTGACTTTC. This codes for CASLTYPGRANVLTF. This sequence joins TRBV5-6 and TRBJ2-6; D not certain. There are 15 residues in the CDR3. V dropped 7 bases and J dropped 5 bases, with 16 bases sitting between them. Looked up from germline, CDR1 is SGHDT and CDR2 is YYEEEE. Full variable domain (missing parts from reference TRBV5-6 and TRBJ2-6): DAGVTQSPTHLIKTRGQQVTLRCSPKSGHDTVSWYQQALGQGPQFIFQYYEEEERQRGNFPDRFSGHQFPNYSSELNVNALLLGDSALYLCASLTYPGRANVLTFGAGSRLTVL.

This clonotype has only a few counts. The CDR3 protein is CASAQFRTSGSTDTQYF. CDR3 in DNA: TGTGCCAGCGCTCAATTTAGGACTAGCGGGAGTACAGATACGCAGTATTTT. This sequence joins TRBV11-2 and TRBJ2-3; the match to TRBD2 covers 13 bases. J lost 3 bases, V lost 8 bases, and 11 bases had no gene match. Germline loops: CDR1 SGHAT, CDR2 FQNNGV. The CDR3 covers 17 residues.

This clonotype was observed a few times. J is TRBJ2-4 and V is TRBV12-3 or TRBV12-4; 7 bases map to TRBD1. The CDR3 has 15 residues. With 8 bases clipped from V and 0 bases from J, the junction kept 7 bases outside the gene matches. The CDR3 DNA reads as TGTGCCAGCGGGGACAGACTACTAGCCAAAAACATTCAGTACTTC. It specifies CASGDRLLAKNIQYF.

This chain uses TRBV19 with TRBJ2-5, with TRBD2 identical over 7 bases. The length of the CDR3 is 16 residues. Germline V lookup: CDR1 LNHDA, CDR2 SQIVND (reference sequence). The trim removed 0 bases at V and 2 bases at J, leaving 6 bases unmatched. The CDR3, as DNA: TGTGCCAGTAGTATAGATCCTAGCGGTCGACAAGAGACCCAGTACTTC. It is translated as CASSIDPSGRQETQYF. Full variable domain (remainder filled in from reference TRBV19 and TRBJ2-5): DGGITQSPKYLFRKEGQNVTLSCEQNLNHDAMYWYRQDPGQGLRLIYYSQIVNDFQKGDIAEGYSVSREKKESFPLTVTSAQKNPTAFYLCASSIDPSGRQETQYFGPGTRLLVL.

CDR3 residues: CASSLTEGDYGYTF. The CDR3 nucleotides are TGTGCCAGCAGCTTGACAGAGGGTGACTATGGCTACACCTTC. The chain recombines TRBV12-3 or TRBV12-4 with TRBJ1-2, with D perhaps TRBD1 (5 bases). The CDR3 spans 14 residues. V dropped 6 bases and J dropped 3 bases, with 14 bases sitting between them.

The CDR3 loop reads CASSLVVNYGYTF. Here the CDR3 DNA reads TGTGCCAGCAGCTTAGTAGTTAACTATGGCTACACCTTC. V is TRBV7-2 and J is TRBJ1-2, with no clear D. Germline CDR1 is SGHTA and CDR2 is FQGNSA. This CDR3 has 13 residues. Trimming left V 1 base short and J 1 base short, with 4 bases between. Combining the CDR3 with reference TRBV7-2 and TRBJ1-2 gives the whole variable domain GAGVSQSPSNKVTEKGKDVELRCDPISGHTALYWYRQSLGQGLEFLIYFQGNSAPDKSGLPSDRFSAERTGGSVSTLTIQRTQQEDSAVYLCASSLVVNYGYTFGSGTRLTVV.

V gene TRBV6-2 or TRBV6-3 combines with J gene TRBJ2-1; no reliable D call. Trimming cost V 5 bases and J 3 bases, with 8 bases left between them. In germline, CDR1 is MNHEY, CDR2 SVGEGT. The CDR3 has 13 amino acids. The CDR3 loop is CASSKGFYNEQFF. The CDR3 DNA reads TGTGCCAGCAGTAAGGGTTTCTACAATGAGCAGTTCTTC.

The gene calls are TRBV7-8 and TRBJ2-7; D ambiguous. The CDR3 has 13 amino acids. Germline V gene sequence: CDR1 SGHVS, CDR2 FQNEAQ. With 7 bases removed from V and 2 bases from J, the gap between germline ends came to 12 bases. CDR3 loop: CASTERRAYEQYF. The CDR3 nucleotides read TGTGCCAGCACCGAAAGGCGCGCCTACGAGCAGTACTTC.

The J gene is TRBJ2-5, the V gene TRBV5-6, with D hard to call. V lost 2 bases and J lost 2, with 13 bases in between. CDR3 length: 15 residues. The germline V gene encodes CDR1 SGHDT and CDR2 YYEEEE. CDR3 DNA: TGTGCCAGCAGCTTTCAGTGGGCTTCTCAAGAGACCCAGTACTTC. Protein sequence: CASSFQWASQETQYF.

The chain joins TRBV19 to TRBJ2-1; D remains unclear. Trimming stripped 2 bases from V and 12 bases from J, with 11 bases between. The length of the CDR3 is 12 residues. CDR1 and CDR2 from the germline V gene are LNHDA and SQIVND (reference sequence). This CDR3 is CASSILGRRQFF. The CDR3 DNA sequence: TGTGCCAGTAGTATACTGGGCCGGCGGCAGTTCTTC.

The DNA for the CDR3 is TGTGCCAGCAGCACAGCTGGGACGAGCTCCTACAATGAGCAGTTCTTC. Protein sequence: CASSTAGTSSYNEQFF. This sequence joins TRBV7-2 and TRBJ2-1, with D perhaps TRBD1 or TRBD2 (5 bases each). Trimming shortened V by 5 bases and J by 0 bases, and 14 bases separated the two germline ends. Germline lookup yields CDR1 SGHTA and CDR2 FQGNSA. CDR3 length: 16 amino acids.

This chain connects TRBV19 to TRBJ2-3; tentatively, D is TRBD2 (5 bases). The CDR3 runs to 11 residues. Per the germline V gene, CDR1 is LNHDA and CDR2 is SQIVND (reference sequence). Trimming took off 7 bases at V and 4 bases at J, with 6 bases between the two ends. CDR3 in DNA: TGTGCCAGTATGAGGGCAGATACGCAGTATTTT. Its protein product is CASMRADTQYF.

The V call is TRBV11-3, the J call TRBJ2-1, with TRBD1 as a possible D gene (6 bases). Between the trimmed V and J ends, which lost 4 bases and 6 bases, there was a span of 13 bases. CDR3 length: 14 amino acids. Germline CDR1 SGHNT, CDR2 YENEEA. The CDR3 DNA reads as TGTGCCAGCAGCTCAGGGGCGGCCCTCAATGAGCAGTTCTTC. Encoded protein: CASSSGAALNEQFF.

The J gene is TRBJ2-2, the V gene TRBV7-6; 9 nucleotides agree with TRBD2. J was trimmed by 6 bases and V by 1 base; bases with no gene match: 3. CDR3 length equals 15 residues. Germline V gene sequence: CDR1 SGHVS, CDR2 FNYEAQ. The CDR3 nucleotides are TGTGCCAGCAGCTTAGGGACTAGCGATGCCGGGGAGCTGTTTTTT. It is translated as CASSLGTSDAGELFF. Together with reference TRBV7-6 and TRBJ2-2, the CDR3 gives the full variable domain: GAGVSQSPRYKVTKRGQDVALRCDPISGHVSLYWYRQALGQGPEFLTYFNYEAQQDKSGLPNDRFSAERPEGSISTLTIQRTEQRDSAMYRCASSLGTSDAGELFFGEGSRLTVL.

The chain joins TRBV5-6 to TRBJ2-7; TRBD1 agrees at 7 bases. There are 15 residues in the CDR3. V was pared by 2 bases and J by 2 bases, with 7 bases of the junction left unmatched. Per the germline V gene, CDR1 is SGHDT and CDR2 is YYEEEE. This CDR3 is CASSFFRQGAYEQYF. The DNA of the CDR3 is TGTGCCAGCAGCTTCTTCAGGCAGGGGGCCTACGAGCAGTACTTC.

The chain links TRBV5-1 to TRBJ1-3, with D unclear. The ends were cut back, 4 bases at V and 0 bases at J, with 17 bases in the middle. CDR1 SGHRS and CDR2 YFSETQ come from the germline V gene. There are 17 residues in the CDR3. The CDR3 region has the DNA TGCGCCAGCAGCACCTCAGCGGGGAGGGCCTCTGGAAACACCATATATTTT. It yields the protein CASSTSAGRASGNTIYF.

The V call is TRBV7-8, the J call TRBJ1-5, with D possibly matching TRBD1 (5 bases). Germline values: CDR1 SGHVS, CDR2 FQNEAQ. Trimming shortened V by 0 bases and J by 0 bases, and 18 bases separated the two germline ends. The CDR3 sequence is 19 residues long. This CDR3 is CASSLASDMHTYSNQPQHF. The DNA for the CDR3 is TGTGCCAGCAGCTTAGCATCGGACATGCATACCTATAGCAATCAGCCCCAGCATTTT.

The genes are TRBV7-9 and TRBJ1-1; TRBD1 aligns across 9 bases. Germline CDR1 and CDR2: SEHNR and FQNEAQ (reference sequence). The CDR3 sequence is 16 residues long. V shed 5 bases and J 5 bases; nucleotides not matched to a gene: 12. The DNA for the CDR3 is TGTGCCAGCAGCCGCACGGGTGGGACAGGGCCAACTGAAGCTTTCTTT. Amino acids: CASSRTGGTGPTEAFF.